A single sample gave rise to the 20 T cell receptor beta chains below, sequenced in a study of post-analysis software for immune sequencing data. Antigens for these TCRs are unknown. cDNA libraries for TCR beta contained unique molecular identifiers. TCRdb passed the PCR reads through MiXCR, listing each CDR3 protein once. Of about 380,000 distinct CDR3 sequences detected, around 37% appear once; the ten largest clones hold under 15%. Points from the study as a whole: Controls showed lower frequencies than patients for roughly five TRBV segments, and TRBV5-6, TRBV5-1 and TRBV20-1 were among these.

Sequenced input: blood. Receptors were obtained from a girl aged 10 to 17 with multiple sclerosis.

V and J are TRBV27 and TRBJ1-1; D unclear. Trimming shortened V by 3 bases and J by 7 bases, and 15 bases separated the two germline ends. This CDR3 comprises 14 residues. Germline-derived CDR1 and CDR2 are MNHEY and SMNVEV (reference sequence). The CDR3 nucleotides are TGTGCCAGCAGTTTGAAAGGGCTTCACGGTGAAGCTTTCTTT. Its protein is CASSLKGLHGEAFF.

This clonotype was detected ten times or more. Its ends do not fully match the called genes, so a read error is possible. The rearrangement links TRBV7-7 to TRBJ2-5; D is tentatively TRBD1 or TRBD2 (5 bases each). Germline loops: CDR1 SSHAT, CDR2 FNYEAQ (reference sequence). CDR3 length equals 13 residues. CDR3 sequence reads: CASSLDGTETQYF. Written as DNA, the CDR3 is TGTGCTAGCAGCTTAGATGGGACAGAGACCCAGTACTTC.

This clonotype was picked up a small number of times. The J gene is TRBJ2-7, the V gene TRBV6-2 or TRBV6-3; D is ambiguous. This CDR3 region has 13 residues. Trimming shortened V by 0 bases and J by 6 bases, and 9 bases separated the two germline ends. Germline CDR1 MNHEY, CDR2 SVGEGT. In DNA, the CDR3 is TGTGCCAGCAGTTACTCGTTGGGGTCCGAGCAGTACTTC. This encodes CASSYSLGSEQYF.

The rearrangement links TRBV20-1 to TRBJ2-1; maybe TRBD2 (6 bases). CDR1 is DFQATT, CDR2 SNEGSKA, per germline (reference sequence). V was shortened by 5 bases and J by 4 bases, with 15 bases between the two germline ends. The CDR3 extends over 14 amino acids. The CDR3: CSARRDWPYNEQFF. The DNA for the CDR3 is TGCAGTGCTCGCCGGGACTGGCCTTACAATGAGCAGTTCTTC.

DNA for the CDR3: TGTGCCACCAGCCCTCCTCACGGAGCAGATACGCAGTATTTT. It specifies CATSPPHGADTQYF. The chain joins TRBV15 to TRBJ2-3; D uncertain. Looked up from germline, CDR1 is LNHNV and CDR2 is YYDKDF (reference sequence). The CDR3 length is 14 residues. The V end was cut by 5 bases, the J end by 4 bases, with 13 bases between.

This clonotype appeared a few times. V is TRBV5-6 and J is TRBJ1-1; the D is unclear. CDR3 size: 14 residues. Trimming left V 2 bases short and J 2 bases short, with 10 bases between. CDR1 and CDR2 from the germline V gene are SGHDT and YYEEEE. The CDR3 protein is CASSFQRVNTEAFF. CDR3 DNA sequence: TGTGCCAGCAGCTTTCAGAGGGTAAACACTGAAGCTTTCTTT.

This sequence joins TRBV3-1 and TRBJ1-1; D gene uncertain. This CDR3 contains 15 residues. Looked up from germline, CDR1 is LGHDT and CDR2 is YNNKEL (reference sequence). V was pared by 1 base and J by 1 base, with 10 bases between. The CDR3 nucleotides are TGTGCCAGCAGCCAAGTGATTCGGGGGAACACTGAAGCTTTCTTT. Encoded protein: CASSQVIRGNTEAFF.

V usage is TRBV5-5 and J usage is TRBJ1-6, with 7 bases identical to TRBD1. The CDR3 length is 14 residues. V lost 2 bases, J lost 10 bases, and 6 bases stayed unmatched. CDR1 and CDR2 (germline): SGHKS, YYEKEE (reference sequence). CDR3 sequence reads: CASSFSQGESPLHF. The CDR3 coding sequence is TGTGCCAGCAGCTTTTCTCAGGGGGAATCACCCCTCCACTTT.

This sequence joins TRBV12-3 or TRBV12-4 and TRBJ2-7; the D gene is possibly TRBD1 (5 bases). The CDR3 sequence is 15 residues long. V shed 3 bases and J shed 2 bases, with 14 bases lying between them. As DNA, the CDR3 is TGTGCCAGCAGTTTTTTGACAGATCCCCCCTACGAGCAGTACTTC. Its protein is CASSFLTDPPYEQYF.

J is TRBJ1-2 and V is TRBV12-3 or TRBV12-4; 7 bases agree with TRBD1. Trimming took 3 bases from V and 5 from J; bases not matched to a gene: 6. This CDR3 is 14 amino acids long. The CDR3 DNA is TGTGCCAGCAGTTTGACAGGGTTATTATATGGCTACACCTTC. Amino acids: CASSLTGLLYGYTF.

V gene TRBV24-1 combines with J gene TRBJ2-1; 9 bases line up with TRBD2. Germline lookup yields CDR1 KGHDR and CDR2 SFDVKD. The CDR3 consists of 16 residues. The trim removed 3 bases at V and 4 bases at J, leaving 6 bases unmatched. CDR3 residues: CATSDPIAGDYNEQFF. CDR3 DNA sequence: TGTGCCACCAGTGATCCTATAGCGGGGGATTACAATGAGCAGTTCTTC.

V gene TRBV4-3 combines with J gene TRBJ1-3, with D possibly matching TRBD1 (6 bases). The length of the CDR3 is 19 residues. Germline CDR1 LGHNA, CDR2 YSLEER. With 1 base removed from V and 4 bases from J, the gap between germline ends came to 23 bases. CDR3 in DNA: TGCGCCAGCAGCCAAGGATGGAGAAGGGGGGAAGTAGGAGGAAACACCATATATTTT. Protein sequence: CASSQGWRRGEVGGNTIYF.

This chain joins TRBV7-2 and TRBJ2-5; 7 bases map to TRBD2. The CDR3 consists of 15 residues. CDR1 and CDR2 from the germline V gene are SGHTA and FQGNSA. V lost 4 bases and J lost 5; bases outside the gene matches: 10. The CDR3 sequence is CASSSSSTSWETQYF. In DNA form, the CDR3 reads TGTGCCAGCAGCTCGTCGTCGACTAGCTGGGAGACCCAGTACTTC.

This clonotype has just a few counts. The chain uses TRBV20-1 and TRBJ2-3; tentative D call: TRBD2 (5 bases). V was cut by 0 bases and J by 1 base, with 14 bases left in between. Germline V CDR1 and CDR2: DFQATT, SNEGSKA (reference sequence). The CDR3 loop spans 16 amino acids. DNA of the CDR3: TGCAGTGCTAGAGATCGAGCGGCCTTGCGCACAGATACGCAGTATTTT. It codes for CSARDRAALRTDTQYF.

J is TRBJ2-5 and V is TRBV7-9; TRBD1 aligns across 9 bases. The CDR3 length is 15 residues. Germline-derived CDR1 and CDR2 are SEHNR and FQNEAQ (reference sequence). The J segment lost 4 bases and the V segment lost 4 bases, leaving 7 bases of the junction unmatched. The DNA for the CDR3 is TGTGCCAGCAGCTCACTTAGGGGACAGGGAGAGACCCAGTACTTC. It is translated as CASSSLRGQGETQYF.

This clonotype was counted between two and nine times. The chain is built from TRBV28 and TRBJ2-7; no reliable D call. V was trimmed by 3 bases and J by 0 bases, leaving 9 bases between them. Germline V gene data show CDR1 as MDHEN and CDR2 as SYDVKM. The CDR3 covers 14 residues. The CDR3 reads CASSFVRFSYEQYF. The CDR3 coding sequence is TGTGCCAGCAGTTTTGTCAGATTCTCCTACGAGCAGTACTTC. Variable domain in full (rest from reference TRBV28 and TRBJ2-7): DVKVTQSSRYLVKRTGEKVFLECVQDMDHENMFWYRQDPGLGLRLIYFSYDVKMKEKGDIPEGYSVSREKKERFSLILESASTNQTSMYLCASSFVRFSYEQYFGPGTRLTVT.

This clonotype was observed a few times. The chain couples TRBV6-6 to TRBJ2-7, with 12 bases aligning to TRBD2. Trimming at V came to 0 bases and at J to 0 bases, leaving 3 bases not matched to a gene. CDR3 length: 17 amino acids. Germline loops: CDR1 MNHNY, CDR2 SVGAGI (reference sequence). As DNA, the CDR3 is TGTGCCAGCAGTTACTCACTAGCGGGGGGCCGCTCCTACGAGCAGTACTTC. It codes for CASSYSLAGGRSYEQYF.

The chain is built from TRBV4-2 and TRBJ2-7; no clear D gene. Germline-derived CDR1 and CDR2 are LGHNA and YNFKEQ. This CDR3 spans 14 amino acids. The germline V and J ends were trimmed by 4 bases and 0 bases, with 10 bases remaining between them. CDR3 coding DNA: TGTGCCAGCAGCCGCGCCGGCAGCTCCTACGAGCAGTACTTC. Its translation: CASSRAGSSYEQYF.

The chain carries TRBV18 and TRBJ1-1, with 7 bases identical to TRBD1. The germline V gene has CDR1 KGHSH and CDR2 LQKENI. The CDR3 runs to 16 residues. The junction had 11 bases not matched to a gene; V was cut back by 1 base and J by 6 bases. The CDR3: CASSPRVRVGTAEAFF. For the CDR3, the DNA is TGTGCCAGCTCACCACGCGTCAGGGTCGGGACAGCTGAAGCTTTCTTT.

This clonotype was detected only a few times. The V and J genes are TRBV7-6 and TRBJ2-1, with 12 positions matching TRBD1. The germline CDR1 and CDR2 sequences are SGHVS and FNYEAQ. CDR3 size: 15 residues. The V and J ends lost 3 bases and 9 bases, in that order; junction bases with no gene match: 6. The DNA of the CDR3 is TGTGCCAGCAGCTTTGGGGACAGGGGGCTGGGTGAGCAGTTCTTC. This codes for CASSFGDRGLGEQFF.